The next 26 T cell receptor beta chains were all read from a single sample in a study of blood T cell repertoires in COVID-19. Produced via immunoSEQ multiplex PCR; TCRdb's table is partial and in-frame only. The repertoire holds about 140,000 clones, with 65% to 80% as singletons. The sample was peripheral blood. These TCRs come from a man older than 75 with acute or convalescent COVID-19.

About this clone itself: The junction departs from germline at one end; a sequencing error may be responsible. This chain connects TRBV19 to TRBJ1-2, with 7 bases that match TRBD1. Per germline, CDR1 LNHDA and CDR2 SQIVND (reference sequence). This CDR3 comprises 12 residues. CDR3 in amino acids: CASNIGGTEYAF. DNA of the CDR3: TGTGCCAGTAATATTGGAGGGACAGAATACGCCTTC.

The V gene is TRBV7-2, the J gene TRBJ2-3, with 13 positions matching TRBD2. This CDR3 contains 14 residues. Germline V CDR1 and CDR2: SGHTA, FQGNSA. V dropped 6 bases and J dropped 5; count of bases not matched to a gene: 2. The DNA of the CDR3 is TGTGCCAGCAGACTAGCGGGGGGGCAAGATACGCAGTATTTT. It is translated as CASRLAGGQDTQYF.

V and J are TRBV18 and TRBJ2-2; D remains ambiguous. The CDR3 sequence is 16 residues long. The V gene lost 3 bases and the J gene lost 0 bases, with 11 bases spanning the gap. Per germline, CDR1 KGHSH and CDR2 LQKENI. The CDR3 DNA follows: TGTGCCAGCTCACCTGAAATCAGTACGAACACCGGGGAGCTGTTTTTT. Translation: CASSPEISTNTGELFF. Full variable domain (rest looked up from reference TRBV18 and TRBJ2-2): NAGVMQNPRHLVRRRGQEARLRCSPMKGHSHVYWYRQLPEEGLKFMVYLQKENIIDESGMPKERFSAEFPKEGPSILRIQQVVRGDSAAYFCASSPEISTNTGELFFGEGSRLTVL.

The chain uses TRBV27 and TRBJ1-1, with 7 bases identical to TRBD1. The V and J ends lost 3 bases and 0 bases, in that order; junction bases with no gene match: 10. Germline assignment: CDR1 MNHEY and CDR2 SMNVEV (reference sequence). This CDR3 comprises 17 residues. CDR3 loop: CASSLSRLQGMNTEAFF. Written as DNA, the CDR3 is TGTGCCAGCAGTTTGTCCAGGTTACAGGGGATGAACACTGAAGCTTTCTTT.

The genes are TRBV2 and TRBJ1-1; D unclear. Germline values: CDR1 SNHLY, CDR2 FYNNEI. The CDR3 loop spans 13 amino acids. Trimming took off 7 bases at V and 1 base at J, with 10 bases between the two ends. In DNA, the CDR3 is TGTGCCAGCAAAGTGAGCGGGAACACTGAAGCTTTCTTT. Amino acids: CASKVSGNTEAFF.

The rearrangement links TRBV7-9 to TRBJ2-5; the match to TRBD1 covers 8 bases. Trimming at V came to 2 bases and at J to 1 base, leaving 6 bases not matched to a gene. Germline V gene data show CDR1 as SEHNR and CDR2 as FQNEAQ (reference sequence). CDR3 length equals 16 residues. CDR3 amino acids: CASSLPTGGTQETQYF. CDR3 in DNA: TGTGCCAGCAGCTTACCCACAGGGGGAACCCAAGAGACCCAGTACTTC.

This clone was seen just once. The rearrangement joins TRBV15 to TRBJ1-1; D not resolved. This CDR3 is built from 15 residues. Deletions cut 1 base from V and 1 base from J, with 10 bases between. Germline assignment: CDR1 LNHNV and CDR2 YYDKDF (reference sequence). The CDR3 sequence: CATSRGREENTEAFF. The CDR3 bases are TGTGCCACCAGCAGAGGTCGTGAGGAGAACACTGAAGCTTTCTTT.

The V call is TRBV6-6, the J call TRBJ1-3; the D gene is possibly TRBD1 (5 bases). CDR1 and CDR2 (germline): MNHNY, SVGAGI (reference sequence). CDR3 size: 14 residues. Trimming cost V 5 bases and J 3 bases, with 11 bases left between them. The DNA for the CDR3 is TGTGCCAGCAGTAACCAGGGATTTGGAAACACCATATATTTT. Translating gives CASSNQGFGNTIYF.

CDR3 nucleotides: TGTGCCAGCAGCCTAAGGGGTCGACACTCGACTAATGAAAAACTGTTTTTT. It encodes CASSLRGRHSTNEKLFF. The rearrangement links TRBV28 to TRBJ1-4; tentative D call: TRBD1 (5 bases). Trimming pared 6 bases from V and 2 bases from J, leaving 19 bases between. This CDR3 is built from 17 residues. CDR1 is MDHEN, CDR2 SYDVKM, per germline.

The chain's CDR3 is CAALAGGTDTQYF. The DNA of the CDR3 is TGTGCCGCCCTAGCGGGGGGCACAGATACGCAGTATTTT. The genes are TRBV19 and TRBJ2-3, with 10 bases aligning to TRBD2. The CDR3 spans 13 residues. Germline-derived CDR1 and CDR2 are LNHDA and SQIVND (reference sequence). Trimming at V came to 11 bases and at J to 1 base, leaving 3 bases not matched to a gene.

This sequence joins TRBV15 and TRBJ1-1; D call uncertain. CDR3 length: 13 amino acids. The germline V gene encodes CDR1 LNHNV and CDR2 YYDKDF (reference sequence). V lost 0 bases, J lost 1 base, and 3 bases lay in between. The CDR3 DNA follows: TGTGCCACCAGCAGAGACAGGAACACTGAAGCTTTCTTT. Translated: CATSRDRNTEAFF.

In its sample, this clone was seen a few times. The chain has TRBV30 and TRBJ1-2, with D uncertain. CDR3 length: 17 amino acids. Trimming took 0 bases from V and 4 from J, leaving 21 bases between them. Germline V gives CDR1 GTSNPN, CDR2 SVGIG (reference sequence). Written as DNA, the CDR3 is TGTGCCTGGAGTGTCCGGTCGAGGGCCTCCGGTAGCTATGGCTACACCTTC. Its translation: CAWSVRSRASGSYGYTF.

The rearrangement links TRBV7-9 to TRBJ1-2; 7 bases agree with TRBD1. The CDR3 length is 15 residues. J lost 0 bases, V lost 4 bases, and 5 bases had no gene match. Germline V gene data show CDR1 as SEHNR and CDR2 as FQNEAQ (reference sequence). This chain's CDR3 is CASSSGQAANYGYTF. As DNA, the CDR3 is TGTGCCAGCAGCTCCGGACAGGCAGCTAACTATGGCTACACCTTC.

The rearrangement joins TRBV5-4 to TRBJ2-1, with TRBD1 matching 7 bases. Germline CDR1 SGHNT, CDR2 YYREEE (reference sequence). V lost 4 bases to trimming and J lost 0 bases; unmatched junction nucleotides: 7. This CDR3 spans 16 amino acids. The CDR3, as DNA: TGTGCCAGCAGCGGAAGACAGGGAATCTCCTACAATGAGCAGTTCTTC. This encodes CASSGRQGISYNEQFF.

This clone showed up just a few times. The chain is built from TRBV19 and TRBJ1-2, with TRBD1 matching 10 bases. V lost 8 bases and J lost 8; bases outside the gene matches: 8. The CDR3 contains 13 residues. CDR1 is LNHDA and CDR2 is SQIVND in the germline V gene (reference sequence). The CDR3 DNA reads TGTGCCAGTTTGTTCGGACAGGGGGAAGGCTACACCTTC. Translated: CASLFGQGEGYTF.

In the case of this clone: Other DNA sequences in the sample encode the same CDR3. In DNA form, the CDR3 reads TGCGCCAGCAGCCTGCTGGGGGGTAATTCACCCCTCCACTTT. This encodes CASSLLGGNSPLHF. The V call is TRBV5-1, the J call TRBJ1-6, with D perhaps TRBD1 (5 bases). The germline CDR1 and CDR2 sequences are SGHRS and YFSETQ. V dropped 4 bases and J dropped 6 bases, with 11 bases sitting between them. CDR3 size: 14 residues.

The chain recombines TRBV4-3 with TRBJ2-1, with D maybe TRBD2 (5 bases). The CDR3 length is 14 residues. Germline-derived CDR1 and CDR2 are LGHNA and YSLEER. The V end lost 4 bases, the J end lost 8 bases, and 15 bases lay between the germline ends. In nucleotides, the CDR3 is TGCGCCAGCAGCCCGGAGGATGCCACCGATGAGCAGTTCTTC. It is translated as CASSPEDATDEQFF.

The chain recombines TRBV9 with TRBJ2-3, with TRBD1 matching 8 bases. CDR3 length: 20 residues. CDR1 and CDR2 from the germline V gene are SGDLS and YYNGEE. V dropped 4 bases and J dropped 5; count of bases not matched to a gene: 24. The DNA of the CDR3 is TGTGCCAGCAGCACGCAGACAGGGGTAGGGGGTGGTGGGTGGCAAGATACGCAGTATTTT. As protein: CASSTQTGVGGGGWQDTQYF.

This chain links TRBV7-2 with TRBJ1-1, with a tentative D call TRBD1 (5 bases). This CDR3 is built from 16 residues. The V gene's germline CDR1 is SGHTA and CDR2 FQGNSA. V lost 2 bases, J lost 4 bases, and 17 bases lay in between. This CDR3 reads CASSLREAGSSTEAFF. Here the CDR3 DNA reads TGTGCCAGCAGCTTAAGGGAGGCAGGGAGTAGCACTGAAGCTTTCTTT.

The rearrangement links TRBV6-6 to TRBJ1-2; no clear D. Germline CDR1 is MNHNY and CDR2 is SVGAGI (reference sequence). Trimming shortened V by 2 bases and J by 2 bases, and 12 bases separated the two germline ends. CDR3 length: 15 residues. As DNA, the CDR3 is TGTGCCAGCAGTTACCCCCTTGGCAGGAACTATGGCTACACCTTC. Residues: CASSYPLGRNYGYTF.

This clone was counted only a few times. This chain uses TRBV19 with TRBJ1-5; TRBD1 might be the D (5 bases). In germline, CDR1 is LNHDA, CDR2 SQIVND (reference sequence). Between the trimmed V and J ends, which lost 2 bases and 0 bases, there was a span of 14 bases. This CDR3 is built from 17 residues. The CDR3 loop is CASSIPPAGNSNQPQHF. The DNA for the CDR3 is TGTGCCAGTAGTATACCACCGGCAGGGAATAGCAATCAGCCCCAGCATTTT.

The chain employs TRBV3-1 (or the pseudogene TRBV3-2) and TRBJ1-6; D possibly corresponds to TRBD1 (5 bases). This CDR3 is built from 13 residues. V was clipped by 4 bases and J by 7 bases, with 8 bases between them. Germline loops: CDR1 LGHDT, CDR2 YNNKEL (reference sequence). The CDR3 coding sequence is TGTGCCAGCAGCCGCAAGGGGAATTCACCCCTCCACTTT. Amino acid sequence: CASSRKGNSPLHF.

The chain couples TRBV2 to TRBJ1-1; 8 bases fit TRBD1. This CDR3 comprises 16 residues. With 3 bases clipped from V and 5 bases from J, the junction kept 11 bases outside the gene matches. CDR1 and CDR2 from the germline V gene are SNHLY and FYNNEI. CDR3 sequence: CASSEPDRAGRTEAFF. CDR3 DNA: TGTGCCAGCAGTGAGCCGGACAGGGCGGGGCGGACTGAAGCTTTCTTT.

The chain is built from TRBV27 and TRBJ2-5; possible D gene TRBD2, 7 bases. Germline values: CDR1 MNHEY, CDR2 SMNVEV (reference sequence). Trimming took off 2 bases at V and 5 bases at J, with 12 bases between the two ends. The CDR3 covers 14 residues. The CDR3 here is CASSLGGGRETQYF. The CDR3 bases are TGTGCCAGCAGTTTAGGGGGGGGGCGGGAGACCCAGTACTTC.

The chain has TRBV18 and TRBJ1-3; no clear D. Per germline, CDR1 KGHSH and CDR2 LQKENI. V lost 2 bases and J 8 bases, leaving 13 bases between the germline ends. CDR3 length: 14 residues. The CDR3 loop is CASSPREAVDTIYF. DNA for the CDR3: TGTGCCAGCTCACCAAGGGAGGCTGTAGACACCATATATTTT.

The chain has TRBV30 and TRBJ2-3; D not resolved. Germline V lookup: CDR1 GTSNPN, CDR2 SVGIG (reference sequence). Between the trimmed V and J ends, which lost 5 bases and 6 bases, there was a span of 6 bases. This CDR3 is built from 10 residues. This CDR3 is CAWGLDTQYF. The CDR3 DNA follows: TGTGCCTGGGGTCTGGATACGCAGTATTTT.